Each of the 28 T cell receptor beta chains below was sequenced from the same sample in a study of Tregs in tolerant kidney transplant recipients (dated by TCRdb to 2018 to 2020). The meaning of the sample's time point label: blood sample drawn before combined kidney and bone marrow transplant. The library relied on the immunoSEQ multiplex PCR assay. TCRdb obtained this table from immuneACCESS and retained in-frame rearrangements with V and J assigned. These tables miss some clones; where compared with another copy, unresolved V genes account for less than half of the shortfall, and the remainder is unexplained. The table for this sample lists some 66,000 clones; 92% of them were counted only once. Roughly 9.8% of the sample comes from the top ten. The source was CD8+ T cells from blood, collected before the transplant. These receptors originate from a human donor who received a combined kidney and bone marrow transplant.

The J gene is TRBJ2-7, the V gene TRBV5-1, with D perhaps matching TRBD1 (6 bases). Trimming shortened V by 4 bases and J by 3 bases, and 11 bases separated the two germline ends. Looked up from germline, CDR1 is SGHRS and CDR2 is YFSETQ. The CDR3 loop spans 13 amino acids. The CDR3 nucleotides read TGCGCCAGCAGCACAGGGAATGGCTACGAGCAGTACTTC. Translation gives CASSTGNGYEQYF.

This clone was counted a single time. The chain carries TRBV27 and TRBJ1-1; D ambiguous. CDR3 length: 14 amino acids. Germline assignment: CDR1 MNHEY and CDR2 SMNVEV (reference sequence). V was clipped by 5 bases and J by 5 bases, with 15 bases between them. The CDR3, as DNA: TGTGCCAGCAGTCCTGATTTTAGAGAGACTGAAGCTTTCTTT. Translating gives CASSPDFRETEAFF.

This clone was counted between two and nine times. The CDR3 DNA follows: TGTGCCAGCAGCGGAGCCCAGGGGGAGGCCTACGAGCAGTACTTC. The encoded protein is CASSGAQGEAYEQYF. V gene TRBV5-6 combines with J gene TRBJ2-7, with D possibly matching TRBD1 (7 bases). V was clipped by 4 bases and J by 2 bases, with 16 bases between them. There are 15 residues in the CDR3. CDR1 and CDR2 (germline): SGHDT, YYEEEE.

The rearrangement uses TRBV30 and TRBJ2-5; 12 bases are a match to TRBD2. The trim removed 3 bases at V and 4 bases at J, leaving 3 bases unmatched. The CDR3 covers 14 residues. Germline V gene data show CDR1 as GTSNPN and CDR2 as SVGIG (reference sequence). CDR3 DNA: TGTGCCTGGAGAGCGACTAGCGGGAGAGAGACCCAGTACTTC. Translated, it gives CAWRATSGRETQYF.

This clone was counted between two and nine times. The CDR3 sequence is CASSVGQGANYGYTF. CDR3 DNA: TGTGCCAGCAGCGTAGGACAGGGGGCTAACTATGGCTACACCTTC. J is TRBJ1-2 and V is TRBV9; TRBD1 agrees at 9 bases. This CDR3 is 15 amino acids long. V lost 0 bases to trimming and J lost 0 bases; unmatched junction nucleotides: 0. The germline gives CDR1 SGDLS, CDR2 YYNGEE.

V usage is TRBV27 and J usage is TRBJ2-2; possibly TRBD2 for D (5 bases). Trimming pared 7 bases from V and 0 bases from J, leaving 12 bases between. CDR3 size: 15 residues. Per the germline V gene, CDR1 is MNHEY and CDR2 is SMNVEV (reference sequence). CDR3 sequence (DNA): TGTGCCAGCAAGAGAGGGCTAGCGAACACCGGGGAGCTGTTTTTT. Protein: CASKRGLANTGELFF.

This clone was seen a single time. This chain connects TRBV7-8 to TRBJ1-2; weak D call: TRBD1 (5 bases). The V end was cut by 3 bases, the J end by 1 base, with 6 bases between. This CDR3 is built from 13 residues. Germline CDR1 is SGHVS and CDR2 is FQNEAQ. In nucleotides, the CDR3 is TGTGCCAGCAGCTTTCAGGGTAACTATGGCTACACCTTC. It codes for CASSFQGNYGYTF.

With respect to this clone: One end of the junction varies from germline; a read error may be responsible. The chain couples TRBV6-1 to TRBJ2-1, with 9 bases that match TRBD2. CDR1 is MNHNS and CDR2 is SASEGT in the germline V gene. The CDR3 sequence is 15 residues long. For the CDR3, the DNA is TGTGCCAGCAGCGAAGGACTAGCGAATAGCAATGAGCAGTTCTTC. Translated: CASSEGLANSNEQFF.

This chain links TRBV9 with TRBJ2-5, with TRBD2 matching 15 bases. CDR1 and CDR2 from the germline V gene are SGDLS and YYNGEE. The CDR3 runs 18 residues. Trimming at V came to 3 bases and at J to 5 bases, leaving 11 bases not matched to a gene. DNA of the CDR3: TGTGCCAGCAGCGGAGGGGGACTAGCGGGGGGCGTTGGGGAGACCCAGTACTTC. This sequence encodes CASSGGGLAGGVGETQYF.

V usage is TRBV30 and J usage is TRBJ2-3; 10 bases are a match to TRBD2. V lost 4 bases and J lost 6; bases outside the gene matches: 16. The CDR3 loop spans 17 amino acids. Germline loops: CDR1 GTSNPN, CDR2 SVGIG (reference sequence). CDR3 residues: CAWTPLWEREGWDTQYF. The CDR3 nucleotides read TGTGCCTGGACTCCCCTTTGGGAGCGGGAGGGCTGGGATACGCAGTATTTT.

There are a few counts of this clone. The genes are TRBV7-9 and TRBJ1-4; unclear D gene. Looked up from germline, CDR1 is SEHNR and CDR2 is FQNEAQ (reference sequence). CDR3 length: 14 residues. Trimming stripped 2 bases from V and 7 bases from J, with 11 bases between. This CDR3 is CASSLLPGLEKLFF. In DNA form, the CDR3 reads TGTGCCAGCAGCTTACTTCCAGGCCTTGAAAAACTGTTTTTT.

V usage is TRBV9 and J usage is TRBJ2-1; maybe TRBD2 (5 bases). V dropped 6 bases and J dropped 0 bases, with 13 bases sitting between them. Germline loops: CDR1 SGDLS, CDR2 YYNGEE. The CDR3 length is 15 residues. The CDR3 sequence: CASTPPSSSYNEQFF. In DNA, the CDR3 is TGTGCCAGCACCCCCCCTAGCAGCTCCTACAATGAGCAGTTCTTC. Filled out from reference TRBV9 and TRBJ2-1, the complete variable domain reads DSGVTQTPKHLITATGQRVTLRCSPRSGDLSVYWYQQSLDQGLQFLIQYYNGEERAKGNILERFSAQQFPDLHSELNLSSLELGDSALYFCASTPPSSSYNEQFFGPGTRLTVL.

The V and J genes are TRBV11-1 and TRBJ1-1; TRBD1 matches at 9 bases. Trimming cost V 2 bases and J 6 bases; bases outside gene matches: 10. Germline loops: CDR1 SGHAT, CDR2 FQDESV (reference sequence). CDR3 length equals 16 residues. CDR3 residues: CASSLHIGTGLAEAFF. In nucleotides, the CDR3 is TGTGCCAGCAGCTTACATATCGGGACAGGGCTTGCTGAAGCTTTCTTT.

J is TRBJ1-4 and V is TRBV15, with TRBD1 matching 8 bases. After removal of 0 bases from V and 7 bases from J, the junction contained 7 bases not matched to a gene. The germline V gene has CDR1 LNHNV and CDR2 YYDKDF (reference sequence). The CDR3 is made up of 16 amino acids. CDR3 residues: CATSRDRAGGPEKLFF. CDR3 DNA sequence: TGTGCCACCAGCAGAGATCGGGCAGGGGGCCCTGAAAAACTGTTTTTT.

The chain links TRBV20-1 to TRBJ1-2, with a possible D match to TRBD1 (5 bases). The V end was cut by 5 bases, the J end by 6 bases, with 10 bases between. CDR1 and CDR2 (germline): DFQATT, SNEGSKA (reference sequence). The CDR3 covers 11 residues. The CDR3 nucleotides are TGCAGTGCTGTCCAGGGCAATGGCTACACCTTC. It translates to CSAVQGNGYTF.

This chain joins TRBV6-5 and TRBJ2-2; 13 positions agree with TRBD2. This CDR3 is 14 amino acids long. The V segment lost 8 bases and the J segment 6 bases; nucleotides outside the gene matches: 3. Germline assignment: CDR1 MNHEY and CDR2 SVGAGI. DNA for the CDR3: TGTGCCAGCGCCGGACTAGCGGGAGCCGGGGAGCTGTTTTTT. It yields the protein CASAGLAGAGELFF.

The chain is built from TRBV4-1 and TRBJ2-1; the D is unclear. CDR1 and CDR2 from the germline V gene are MGHRA and YSYEKL. V dropped 0 bases and J dropped 6 bases, with 6 bases sitting between them. The CDR3 runs 13 residues. The CDR3 loop is CASSQDPSNEQFF. CDR3 nucleotide sequence: TGCGCCAGCAGCCAAGATCCTAGCAATGAGCAGTTCTTC.

This chain uses TRBV11-2 with TRBJ2-1, with TRBD2 identical over 12 bases. J lost 8 bases, V lost 1 base, and 9 bases had no gene match. The CDR3 runs to 17 residues. In germline, CDR1 is SGHAT, CDR2 FQNNGV. The CDR3 bases are TGTGCCAGCAGCTTAGGACTAGCGGGGGCCCTTATCTATGAGCAGTTCTTC. Protein: CASSLGLAGALIYEQFF.

The chain carries TRBV28 and TRBJ1-1, with a tentative D call TRBD1 (6 bases). The CDR3 is 18 residues long. The germline CDR1 and CDR2 sequences are MDHEN and SYDVKM. V lost 6 bases, J lost 1 base, and 24 bases lay in between. The CDR3 DNA follows: TGTGCCAGCAGCTTGAAACCGGGACACCTCCTCAAGAACACTGAAGCTTTCTTT. Encoded protein: CASSLKPGHLLKNTEAFF.

The chain is built from TRBV7-9 and TRBJ2-3; 8 bases are shared with TRBD2. V trimming: 1 base; J trimming: 0 bases; junction bases outside the gene matches: 0. Germline assignment: CDR1 SEHNR and CDR2 FQNEAQ (reference sequence). The CDR3 contains 15 residues. The CDR3 region has the DNA TGTGCCAGCAGCTTAGTAGCGGGAAGCACAGATACGCAGTATTTT. It specifies CASSLVAGSTDTQYF.

This chain joins TRBV6-5 and TRBJ2-1, with TRBD2 matching 7 bases. Per the germline V gene, CDR1 is MNHEY and CDR2 is SVGAGI. The CDR3 length is 15 residues. The V gene end was trimmed by 1 base and the J gene end by 5 bases; junction bases not matched to a gene: 5. The CDR3 DNA sequence: TGTGCCAGCAGTTACTTTGCGGGAGCGGACAATGAGCAGTTCTTC. Its translation is CASSYFAGADNEQFF.

V and J are TRBV30 and TRBJ2-1, with 11 bases matching TRBD2. This CDR3 is built from 14 residues. Germline loops: CDR1 GTSNPN, CDR2 SVGIG (reference sequence). V lost 4 bases to trimming and J lost 7 bases; unmatched junction nucleotides: 6. The CDR3 bases are TGTGCCTGGAATCGGGTAGCGGGAGGGAATGAGCAGTTCTTC. It encodes CAWNRVAGGNEQFF.

The rearrangement uses TRBV6-6 and TRBJ2-5; 9 bases are shared with TRBD1. CDR3 size: 16 residues. V trimming: 5 bases; J trimming: 5 bases; junction bases outside the gene matches: 12. Germline CDR1 is MNHNY and CDR2 is SVGAGI (reference sequence). The CDR3 coding sequence is TGTGCCAGCAGTCTTGACCGGACAGGGGAGTATGAGACCCAGTACTTC. Its protein is CASSLDRTGEYETQYF.

The chain is built from TRBV7-9 and TRBJ1-2; maybe TRBD1 (6 bases). V was clipped by 2 bases and J by 6 bases, with 13 bases between them. Germline V gene sequence: CDR1 SEHNR, CDR2 FQNEAQ (reference sequence). CDR3 length equals 14 residues. CDR3 amino acids: CASSLTGRGDGYTF. CDR3 DNA: TGTGCCAGCAGCTTAACCGGCAGGGGTGATGGCTACACCTTC.

The chain carries TRBV28 and TRBJ2-5; 9 bases are a match to TRBD1. V dropped 3 bases and J dropped 2; count of bases not matched to a gene: 7. Germline V lookup: CDR1 MDHEN, CDR2 SYDVKM. The CDR3 sequence is 16 residues long. The CDR3 DNA reads TGTGCCAGCAGTTTTATAGACAGGGGGATTCAAGAGACCCAGTACTTC. Its translation: CASSFIDRGIQETQYF.

The chain is built from TRBV6-1 and TRBJ1-5; TRBD1 aligns across 7 bases. The CDR3 length is 15 residues. Germline lookup yields CDR1 MNHNS and CDR2 SASEGT. V lost 4 bases and J lost 4; bases outside the gene matches: 7. The CDR3 DNA reads as TGTGCCAGCAGTGTAAAGGGGGCTGGGAATCAGCCCCAGCATTTT. Protein: CASSVKGAGNQPQHF.

V usage is TRBV5-6 and J usage is TRBJ2-1; 7 nucleotides agree with TRBD1. Germline loops: CDR1 SGHDT, CDR2 YYEEEE. J gave up 10 bases and V 4 bases, and 8 bases lay outside the gene matches. The CDR3 is 13 amino acids. For the CDR3, the DNA is TGTGCCAGCAGCCTGACAGGGAATAGGGAGCAGTTCTTC. Its protein is CASSLTGNREQFF.

The chain has TRBV13 and TRBJ1-2; D gene ambiguous. The V end lost 1 base, the J end lost 7 bases, and 16 bases lay between the germline ends. Germline values: CDR1 PRHDT, CDR2 FYEKMQ (reference sequence). The CDR3 is 15 amino acids. CDR3 nucleotide sequence: TGTGCCAGCAGCTTAGAACGGCGGGATGGGAGTGGCTACACCTTC. It yields the protein CASSLERRDGSGYTF.